This T cell receptor (beta chain) stems from a study of HIV-infected patients and healthy controls. Overall study results and limits: Untreated HIV+ repertoires had roughly threefold fewer distinct CDR3s and lower Shannon diversity than healthy controls.

V gave up 8 bases and J gave up 6 bases, with 15 bases separating them. The CDR3 totals 13 residues. Alpha and beta constant-region primers primed reverse transcription of around 500 ng RNA. Alpha and beta chain libraries were made separately by chain-specific third strand synthesis with multiplexing indices. TCRdb processed the 5' RACE reads anew with MiXCR; each CDR3 protein has one entry. This sample has 4,500 to 7,000 distinct CDR3 sequences, with approximately 9.7% found just once. This clonotype was recorded at least ten times. As yet, its antigen is unknown. Follow-up blood was drawn about 14 weeks, roughly three months, after antiretroviral therapy began. Whole blood was used without fractionation, so all unsorted peripheral T cells were included.

The TCR sequence derives from an adult with HIV infection. This specimen was blood, taken during antiretroviral therapy. V gene TRBV12-3 or TRBV12-4 combines with J gene TRBJ2-3; TRBD2 is a possible D gene (7 bases). The CDR3 here is CASGRGGRDTQYF. CDR3 nucleotides: TGTGCCAGCGGGAGGGGGGGCCGGGATACGCAGTATTTT.